Described below is a single TCR beta chain sequence and its context. This clonotype was detected only once. Its antigen specificity is not known. Per-base qualities were not stored, and no clone one base away is much larger. One read gives only weak evidence. This sample stems from a study of Graves' ophthalmopathy and Graves' hyperthyroidism (dated by TCRdb to 2016 to 2018). Study-wide context: Peripheral blood was collected at initial diagnosis, before any treatment. To tell Graves' ophthalmopathy apart from Graves' hyperthyroidism, and to predict which patients would progress to ophthalmopathy, the study relied on TCR beta repertoire signatures. In total, 135 blood samples were TCR-sequenced: approximately 42 ophthalmopathy, approximately 80 hyperthyroidism and some 17 hyperthyroidism-to-ophthalmopathy patients. A discovery set of 95 to 100 patients (approximately 42 ophthalmopathy, 55 to 65 stable hyperthyroidism) was enrolled to explore V-J signatures distinguishing ophthalmopathy from hyperthyroidism. For independent validation, a separate cohort was made up of 18 hyperthyroidism patients plus 17 patients who later progressed from hyperthyroidism to ophthalmopathy. T-cell repertoires of thyroid tissue and blood were compared in 5 or 6 hyperthyroidism patients. Following sampling, methimazole starting at 30 mg daily was administered to hyperthyroidism patients, and high-dose intravenous methylprednisolone was administered to ophthalmopathy patients.

On the study overall, not on this receptor specifically: In validation, the model predicted ophthalmopathy progression with over 60% sensitivity and about 73% specificity; 12 predicted patients were CT-confirmed with GO in a median of approximately 6.5 months. Most of the expanded thyroid clonotypes with a frequency above 0.001 were also detected in blood, and it was suggested that the thyroid immune response may be reflected by blood repertoires. No statistical method was used to predetermine the sample size, and group allocation was not hidden from the investigators. In cross-validation, the 13-signature model distinguished ophthalmopathy from stable hyperthyroidism with 87.88% sensitivity and roughly 81% specificity, while in the test set the corresponding values were approximately 79% and 70%.

The CDR3, from cysteine to phenylalanine, totals 14 residues. Just the 42-base CDR3 DNA is kept, in frame starting at base 1. Taken from the germline V gene (reference sequence), the CDR1 and CDR2 loops are DFQATT and SNEGSKA. The germline V and J ends show losses of 4 bases and 3 bases respectively, and no gene match explains 7 bases of the junction. Hyperthyroidism was defined as stable when no progression to ophthalmopathy occurred within 18 months of follow-up. Hyperthyroidism patients were newly diagnosed, with disease duration under 2 months, and aged 18 to 65 years. Patients with other autoimmune diseases, uncontrolled infections, pregnancy or lactation were excluded from the study. Diagnosis relied on clinical symptoms, serum thyroxine, TRAb, thyroid ultrasound and orbital computed tomography. PBMCs were isolated from more than 9 ml of fresh peripheral blood by Ficoll-Paque density gradient centrifugation. Total RNA was extracted with Trizol reagent and quality-checked on an Agilent 2100 Bioanalyzer.

TCR beta CDR3 regions were amplified from RNA transcripts for repertoire sequencing. A first-round RT-PCR used HTBI primers with the Qiagen OneStep RT-PCR kit, followed by a second-round multiplex PCR, size selection and purification. Libraries were sequenced paired-end with 100 bp reads on an Illumina HiSeq2000. The source study handled its data this way. Reads were processed with SOAPnuke, discarding reads with adapters, uncalled bases, mean Phred below 15, or no exact constant-primer or identifier match. High-quality paired reads were merged with COPE v1.2.5. Each unique nucleotide sequence was defined as a clonotype, and clonotypes were aligned to IMGT TRB V, D and J references with MiTCR v1.1. Only V-J combinations with frequency above 0.0001 were analysed, covering over 98% of repertoires. A TCR clonal expansion and chaos score per V-J combination was defined as the ratio of F50 clonal expansion to chaos observed in the TCRdist matrix. Features were reduced by Welch's t-statistics and random forest to approximately 12 V-J combinations, which fed a naive Bayes classifier. The Morisita-Horn index was used to measure how similar the thyroid and blood repertoires were. Starting from the raw public reads, TCRdb applied fastp trimming at Q25, assembled clones with MiXCR and retained in-frame beta chains. CDR3 protein sequences are deduplicated, and each keeps its most common genes and DNA. For this entry, the V and J calls and clone size follow TCRdb and not the study's own pipeline. Within this sample are about 370,000 distinct CDR3 sequences, with 17% of them counted one time only. Clones ranked in the top ten supply roughly 2.4% of the sample.

The V and J genes are TRBV20-1 and TRBJ2-5, with 8 bases aligning to TRBD1. This clonotype was sampled from an adult woman with stable Graves' hyperthyroidism. The sample consisted of peripheral blood. Here the CDR3 is given as CSATRDRHKETQYF. Here is the DNA: TGCAGTGCTACTCGGGACAGGCATAAAGAGACCCAGTACTTC.